Listed here are 24 T cell receptor beta chains from one sample, sequenced in a study of PD-L1 blockade in urothelial cancer. Sequenced by immunoSEQ multiplex PCR; TCRdb stores in-frame clones only, minus some. The sample consists of under 90,000 clones, roughly 90% of them appearing once. Sequenced here: PBMCs, sampled around atezolizumab (anti-PD-L1) treatment. The receptors originated from a man in his sixties with urothelial cancer.

The chain couples TRBV28 to TRBJ2-7, with D perhaps matching TRBD1 (6 bases). Trimming pared 8 bases from V and 2 bases from J, leaving 13 bases between. Germline values: CDR1 MDHEN, CDR2 SYDVKM. The CDR3 covers 13 residues. The CDR3 loop is CASQPRDTYEQYF. The CDR3 DNA reads as TGTGCCAGCCAACCCAGGGACACCTACGAGCAGTACTTC.

The chain has TRBV6-1 and TRBJ1-5; D is uncertain. From germline, CDR1 is MNHNS and CDR2 SASEGT. Trimming stripped 8 bases from V and 5 bases from J, with 10 bases between. This CDR3 region has 12 residues. CDR3 sequence: CASAPLYQPQHF. CDR3 bases: TGTGCCAGCGCCCCACTTTATCAGCCCCAGCATTTT.

The V gene is TRBV11-2, the J gene TRBJ2-7; TRBD1 might be the D (6 bases). CDR1 and CDR2 (germline): SGHAT, FQNNGV. The CDR3 has 14 amino acids. Trimming removed 5 bases from V and 7 bases from J, with 18 bases in between. Here the CDR3 reads CASSPSNTGSEQYF. In DNA, the CDR3 is TGTGCCAGCAGCCCTTCTAATACAGGGAGTGAGCAGTACTTC.

This CDR3 is CASSLEAGVGTDTQYF. Written as DNA, the CDR3 is TGCGCCAGCAGCTTGGAAGCGGGAGTGGGCACAGATACGCAGTATTTT. This sequence joins TRBV5-1 and TRBJ2-3, with TRBD2 matching 8 bases. The V gene end was trimmed by 0 bases and the J gene end by 1 base; junction bases not matched to a gene: 4. Germline CDR1 and CDR2: SGHRS and YFSETQ. The CDR3 is 16 amino acids. The full variable domain, rest sourced from reference TRBV5-1 and TRBJ2-3, is KAGVTQTPRYLIKTRGQQVTLSCSPISGHRSVSWYQQTPGQGLQFLFEYFSETQRNKGNFPGRFSGRQFSNSRSEMNVSTLELGDSALYLCASSLEAGVGTDTQYFGPGTRLTVL.

The V call is TRBV18, the J call TRBJ2-7; TRBD1 matches at 8 bases. J gave up 6 bases and V 4 bases, and 11 bases lay outside the gene matches. This CDR3 region has 15 residues. CDR1 is KGHSH and CDR2 is LQKENI in the germline V gene. The CDR3 DNA reads as TGTGCCAGCTCACGAAAGACAGGGGTTATAGGCGAGCAGTACTTC. This sequence encodes CASSRKTGVIGEQYF.

V and J are TRBV4-3 and TRBJ1-4; 7 bases match TRBD1. Looked up from germline, CDR1 is LGHNA and CDR2 is YSLEER. This CDR3 contains 15 residues. The V gene end was trimmed by 5 bases and the J gene end by 3 bases; junction bases not matched to a gene: 6. As DNA, the CDR3 is TGCGCCAGCAGCTCGGGTGGGACAGCTAATGAAAAACTGTTTTTT. Encoded protein: CASSSGGTANEKLFF.

V gene TRBV7-2 combines with J gene TRBJ2-7; TRBD1 is a possible D gene (5 bases). The ends were cut back, 1 base at V and 2 bases at J, with 9 bases in the middle. Germline V gene lookup returns CDR1 SGHTA and CDR2 FQGNSA. The CDR3 is 14 amino acids. Here the CDR3 reads CASSLVTVPYEQYF. The CDR3 DNA reads TGTGCCAGCAGCTTAGTGACAGTCCCCTACGAGCAGTACTTC.

The V gene is TRBV4-2, the J gene TRBJ2-1; no definite D call. This CDR3 is built from 13 residues. Per the germline V gene, CDR1 is LGHNA and CDR2 is YNFKEQ. Trimming took 1 base from V and 5 from J, leaving 6 bases between them. CDR3 amino acids: CASSQGGDNEQFF. CDR3 sequence (DNA): TGTGCCAGCAGCCAAGGCGGCGACAATGAGCAGTTCTTC.

V and J are TRBV4-1 and TRBJ2-5, with D possibly TRBD2 on 7 matching bases. Germline CDR1 MGHRA, CDR2 YSYEKL. Trimming took off 1 base at V and 5 bases at J, with 14 bases between the two ends. The CDR3 contains 15 residues. The DNA of the CDR3 is TGCGCCAGCAGCCAAGTTGGGGGGGGCGATGAGACCCAGTACTTC. Translating it yields CASSQVGGGDETQYF.

The chain links TRBV19 to TRBJ2-2; TRBD1 aligns across 9 bases. This CDR3 contains 14 residues. Trimming at V came to 8 bases and at J to 3 bases, leaving 4 bases not matched to a gene. Germline lookup yields CDR1 LNHDA and CDR2 SQIVND (reference sequence). CDR3 loop: CASGGQGDTGELFF. The CDR3 nucleotides are TGTGCCAGTGGGGGACAGGGCGACACCGGGGAGCTGTTTTTT.

This clone was seen only a few times. The gene calls are TRBV2 and TRBJ2-1; perhaps TRBD1 as D (6 bases). Germline lookup yields CDR1 SNHLY and CDR2 FYNNEI. CDR3 length: 15 amino acids. Between the trimmed V and J ends, which lost 4 bases and 2 bases, there was a span of 12 bases. The CDR3 nucleotides are TGTGCCAGCAGTGCGTGGGACACAACCTACAATGAGCAGTTCTTC. Its translation is CASSAWDTTYNEQFF.

J is TRBJ1-4 and V is TRBV7-7; 7 bases match TRBD1. The junction had 8 bases not matched to a gene; V was cut back by 5 bases and J by 5 bases. Germline V gene lookup returns CDR1 SSHAT and CDR2 FNYEAQ (reference sequence). The CDR3 has 15 residues. The CDR3 coding sequence is TGTGCCAGCAGCCCGACAGGGCTCGGCAATGAAAAACTGTTTTTT. It encodes CASSPTGLGNEKLFF.

This chain uses TRBV5-1 with TRBJ1-1; D perhaps matches TRBD1 (5 bases). Trimming removed 9 bases from V and 1 base from J, with 16 bases in between. The CDR3 consists of 14 residues. Germline V gene lookup returns CDR1 SGHRS and CDR2 YFSETQ. CDR3 in amino acids: CATSPAGQNTEAFF. Here the CDR3 DNA reads TGCGCCACCTCCCCCGCCGGACAGAACACTGAAGCTTTCTTT.

The chain links TRBV28 to TRBJ2-7; the match to TRBD1 covers 9 bases. The germline V gene has CDR1 MDHEN and CDR2 SYDVKM. The J segment lost 5 bases and the V segment lost 9 bases, leaving 8 bases of the junction unmatched. The CDR3 consists of 13 residues. The DNA for the CDR3 is TGTGCCAGTACAGGGGGCGCGGACGACGAGCAGTACTTC. Translation gives CASTGGADDEQYF.

The chain employs TRBV30 and TRBJ2-3; weak D call: TRBD2 (6 bases). CDR3 length: 15 residues. Germline-derived CDR1 and CDR2 are GTSNPN and SVGIG (reference sequence). V was pared by 1 base and J by 9 bases, with 20 bases between. This chain's CDR3 is CAWSDEGSGVVTQYF. CDR3 coding DNA: TGTGCCTGGAGTGATGAGGGGTCGGGGGTCGTAACGCAGTATTTT.

The chain carries TRBV5-1 and TRBJ2-7, with TRBD2 identical over 14 bases. CDR1 SGHRS and CDR2 YFSETQ come from the germline V gene. Trimming took 0 bases from V and 7 from J; bases not matched to a gene: 3. The CDR3 consists of 15 residues. CDR3 in amino acids: CASSLGLAGGGEQYF. The CDR3 DNA follows: TGCGCCAGCAGCTTGGGACTAGCGGGAGGGGGTGAGCAGTACTTC. Full variable domain (remainder filled in from reference TRBV5-1 and TRBJ2-7): KAGVTQTPRYLIKTRGQQVTLSCSPISGHRSVSWYQQTPGQGLQFLFEYFSETQRNKGNFPGRFSGRQFSNSRSEMNVSTLELGDSALYLCASSLGLAGGGEQYFGPGTRLTVT.

This clone was counted between two and nine times. The chain uses TRBV4-3 and TRBJ1-4; D is ambiguous. This CDR3 has 12 amino acids. CDR1 and CDR2 from the germline V gene are LGHNA and YSLEER. The germline V and J ends were trimmed by 8 bases and 4 bases, with 8 bases remaining between them. The CDR3, as DNA: TGCGCCAGCGGGGAGTTTAATGAAAAACTGTTTTTT. Protein sequence: CASGEFNEKLFF.

The chain has TRBV19 and TRBJ2-1; D possibly corresponds to TRBD2 (6 bases). Trimming left V 5 bases short and J 0 bases short, with 11 bases between. CDR1 is LNHDA and CDR2 is SQIVND in the germline V gene (reference sequence). This CDR3 is 15 amino acids long. The CDR3 protein is CASSFYSGSYNEQFF. CDR3 nucleotide sequence: TGTGCCAGTAGTTTCTATAGCGGCTCCTACAATGAGCAGTTCTTC. The full variable domain, rest sourced from reference TRBV19 and TRBJ2-1, is DGGITQSPKYLFRKEGQNVTLSCEQNLNHDAMYWYRQDPGQGLRLIYYSQIVNDFQKGDIAEGYSVSREKKESFPLTVTSAQKNPTAFYLCASSFYSGSYNEQFFGPGTRLTVL.

The rearrangement joins TRBV7-8 to TRBJ2-3; D is uncertain. The CDR3 loop spans 14 amino acids. The germline V and J ends were trimmed by 2 bases and 4 bases, with 10 bases remaining between them. Germline V gene lookup returns CDR1 SGHVS and CDR2 FQNEAQ. The CDR3 nucleotides are TGTGCCAGCAGCTTAAGGATTCTAGCAGATACGCAGTATTTT. It yields the protein CASSLRILADTQYF.

This chain links TRBV7-2 with TRBJ1-2, with TRBD1 identical over 9 bases. From germline, CDR1 is SGHTA and CDR2 FQGNSA. The CDR3 extends over 15 amino acids. J was trimmed by 5 bases and V by 7 bases; bases with no gene match: 11. As DNA, the CDR3 is TGTGCCAGCACCCTAGGGGGACAGGGATTGTATGGCTACACCTTC. Its protein is CASTLGGQGLYGYTF.

V is TRBV25-1 and J is TRBJ1-1; maybe TRBD1 (5 bases). Trimming left V 8 bases short and J 5 bases short, with 12 bases between. Looked up from germline, CDR1 is MGHDK and CDR2 is SYGVNS. This CDR3 has 12 amino acids. The CDR3 DNA follows: TGTGCCAGCGGGGAGGGGCGAACTGAAGCTTTCTTT. This sequence encodes CASGEGRTEAFF.

The chain joins TRBV6-5 to TRBJ1-5; TRBD1 matches 7 bases. The length of the CDR3 is 15 residues. The V and J ends lost 4 bases and 4 bases, in that order; junction bases with no gene match: 7. Germline values: CDR1 MNHEY, CDR2 SVGAGI. The CDR3 coding sequence is TGTGCCAGCAGTTGGAACAGGGGCGATAATCAGCCCCAGCATTTT. Translation: CASSWNRGDNQPQHF.

The chain joins TRBV7-6 to TRBJ2-7, with 9 bases identical to TRBD1. The junction had 8 bases not matched to a gene; V was cut back by 5 bases and J by 3 bases. This CDR3 spans 15 amino acids. The V gene's germline CDR1 is SGHVS and CDR2 FNYEAQ. The CDR3 reads CASSLTGTGFYEQYF. The DNA of the CDR3 is TGTGCCAGCAGCCTAACCGGGACAGGGTTCTACGAGCAGTACTTC.

The chain links TRBV6-6 to TRBJ2-7, with D perhaps matching TRBD1 (6 bases). Per the germline V gene, CDR1 is MNHNY and CDR2 is SVGAGI (reference sequence). The CDR3 covers 12 residues. The V gene lost 4 bases and the J gene lost 2 bases, with 6 bases spanning the gap. CDR3 sequence reads: CASSWDTYEQYF. The DNA for the CDR3 is TGTGCCAGCAGTTGGGACACCTACGAGCAGTACTTC.